This T cell receptor beta chain was sequenced in a study of cytomegalovirus exposure and HLA in healthy donors. Study outcomes and limitations: Sequencing likely caused a cluster of highly shared sequence variants.

Trimming at V came to 0 bases and at J to 1 base, leaving 3 bases not matched to a gene. Germline CDR1 is SGDLS and CDR2 is YYNGEE. This CDR3 has 16 amino acids. Healthy donors of bone marrow made up the group. 60 Vbeta and 13 Jbeta primers were used in PCR. The data were produced by immunoSEQ multiplex PCR, yet TCRdb's version contains in-frame clones alone and is incomplete. The table lists 150,000 to 200,000 clones, 75% to 90% of them singletons. With respect to this clone: Its specificity is unknown.

The chain recombines TRBV9 with TRBJ2-2; 7 bases map to TRBD1. The sequence came from a male donor in good health and CMV-seronegative. Sequencing was performed on PBMCs. The CDR3 sequence: CASSVGYRGNTGELFF. In DNA form, the CDR3 reads TGTGCCAGCAGCGTAGGATACAGGGGGAACACCGGGGAGCTGTTTTTT.